This T cell receptor beta chain was sequenced during a study of cytomegalovirus exposure and HLA in healthy donors (dated by TCRdb to 2017 to 2019). Describing the broader study: An earlier analysis of some 500 of the donors reported roughly 300 Gb of sequence data and more than 90 million unique TCR beta sequences from about 179 million T cells. About 320 gigabases of sequencing data and tens of millions of unique TCR sequences were included in an early release covering about 620 HLA-typed donors. Of the roughly 400 genotyped donors, 81% were placed in the genetic ancestry cluster associated with self-reported Caucasian donors. The study was designed to test whether signatures of past pathogen exposure could be identified by cataloging public T cell receptors. The study used immunosequencing to profile the T cell repertoires of some 600 subjects and linked those repertoires to cytomegalovirus serostatus. A separate validation cohort of 100 to 150 different subjects was used in addition to the approximately 670-subject first cohort. High-throughput TCR immunosequencing, statistical association of individual TCRs with disease status, and machine learning were combined to predict cytomegalovirus infection status. A later analysis re-examined previously published TCR beta repertoires from about 670 donors and added high-resolution HLA genotyping to investigate patterns of TCR occurrence. Rather than drawing on any new phenotypic data, the later analysis identified candidate immune exposures from TCR beta sequences and the way those sequences occurred across donors. An earlier analysis of several hundred of the donors used high-throughput TCR beta sequencing to judge whether each TCR beta V gene segment behaved as functional or pseudogenic. Donor age, sex, ethnicity and CMV serostatus were collected together with the repertoire data. A later genetic analysis took genome-wide SNP genotypes for about 65% of the 666 donors and used that subset as a discovery cohort. All discovery cohort repertoires had been generated using a single sequencing platform. Class I and class II HLA loci were covered by the typing at four-digit resolution. The number of typed donors differed by locus: 629-630 for A, B, C, DRB1 and DQB1; some 500 for DQA1; approximately 600 for DPA1; and approximately 450 for DPB1. Because of strong linkage in the cohort, roughly 5 DR-DQ haplotypes were treated as single units for association and clustering. Among around 400 genotyped donors of the cohort, an average of approximately 230,000 unique TCR beta nucleotide sequences were sequenced per donor, around a sixth of them non-productive.

Relative to germline, V is missing 4 bases and J is missing 3 bases, with 5 bases of the junction outside any gene match. The germline V gene (reference sequence) supplies CDR1 SGHNT and CDR2 YYREEE. From cysteine to phenylalanine, the CDR3 is 14 amino acids long. Only CDR3 DNA remains: 42 bases, in frame from the first base. The cohort was made up of approximately 670 healthy bone marrow donors. At the time of sampling, all cohort members were nominally healthy, though unrecorded immune exposures were likely present. The donor was CMV seropositive and was included in the group of 250 to 350 seropositive cohort members. A peripheral blood sample was collected from each donor, and TCR beta sequencing was performed on peripheral blood mononuclear cells. Genomic DNA was extracted from the blood cell samples with the Qiagen DNeasy Blood Extraction Kit. Receptors were amplified or captured by the immunoSEQ multiplex PCR assay. For the multiplex PCR, a mixture combining 60 forward primers for TCR Vbeta segments and 13 reverse primers for TCR Jbeta segments was used. A multiplex PCR assay on genomic DNA amplified the CDR3 region of rearranged TCR beta genes. The Illumina HiSeq System was used to sequence the amplified TCR beta libraries as 87-base-pair reads. In the authors' own workflow: A later analysis counted about 76 million unique TCR beta chains across the 640 or so repertoires, and some 12 million of these chains were shared by at least two donors. A nearest-neighbor algorithm error-corrected the raw reads and collapsed the reads into unique sequences, merging closely related sequences to remove PCR and sequencing errors. V, D and J gene segments were assigned by aligning CDR3 sequences to IMGT reference sequences. For a sequence to be retained, a match of at least six nucleotides was required to both a V gene segment and a J gene segment. A rearrangement was called productive if the CDR3 had no stop codons and remained in frame with V and J, and every other rearrangement was called non-productive. CDR3 was defined according to IMGT convention as the region running from the second conserved V-encoded cysteine to the conserved J-encoded phenylalanine. The earlier analysis of some 600 of the donors excluded sequences that lacked an unambiguous match to a single V gene segment. An earlier analysis of about 600 of the donors called V segments functional above 56.7% productive rearrangements and segregating when the between-donor standard deviation exceeded 5%. A statistical classification framework was built for diagnosing cytomegalovirus status from the catalog of TCR beta chain sequences. In a later analysis, V and J genes were assigned by comparing TCR nucleotide sequences against IMGT/GENE-DB human TR gene sequences. In a later analysis, CDR3 sequences and most-parsimonious VDJ recombination scenarios were assigned using the TCRdist pipeline. A later analysis defined each TCR beta chain by its CDR3 amino acid sequence plus V-gene family, and excluded reads lacking a unique V-gene family. To address suspected cross-contamination and a sequencing artifact, a later analysis removed approximately 600 highly shared, low-generation-probability nucleotide sequences. In a later analysis, a clonal expansion index for each public chain was calculated from normalized within-repertoire ranks of inferred template counts. In a later analysis, generation probabilities were computed with a VDJ recombination model fitted to out-of-frame rearrangements, and the resulting probabilities were checked against IGoR. In a later analysis, TCR-TCR, TCR-HLA and TCR-CMV co-occurrence was scored with hypergeometric tests, and a repertoire-size bias correction was applied to TCR pairs. A later analysis estimated false discovery rates by permuting HLA or CMV assignments 20 times. In a later analysis, co-occurring TCRs were grouped using DBSCAN, and TCRdist sequence similarity was added for clustering within HLA-allele-positive subsets. Repertoires with fewer than 30,000 or more than 120,000 public chains, plus five repertoires with anomalous nucleotide sharing, were excluded from co-occurrence clustering. As stored in TCRdb, this immuneACCESS dataset retains in-frame rearrangements with V and J assigned. A fraction of the clones does not appear; measured against another copy, unresolved V genes explain less than half of the discrepancy, and the remainder lacks a known reason. That table gives V, J and clone size, and the DNA gave D and trimming. The table for this sample lists roughly 130,000 clones; 70% to 80% of them were counted only once. The top ten clonotypes cover under 3% of the sample.

Overall study outcomes, separate from this receptor: The authors suggested that the approach could potentially be generalized to other disease states and immunological phenotypes. Because HLA typing was unavailable for some donors at each locus, only the typed subset was used in association tests. Correlated functional status among segregating V segments might reflect linkage disequilibrium, but an unknown experimental factor could not be ruled out. The presence/absence analyses assumed that sequencing depth was roughly uniform across donors, and that assumption may not be true. When HLA alleles, especially DR and DQ, strongly co-occurred, attributing TCR associations to individual alleles was difficult. Some 15 rarely observed V segments, including chromosome 9 orphons, were excluded from the earlier analysis of 550 to 700 of the donors because counts were too low. According to a later analysis, most CMV-associated TCR beta chains appeared to be HLA-restricted, and the HLA associations seemed to be driven largely by CMV exposure. A later genetic analysis associated a missense DCLRE1C variant with V-gene and J-gene trimming of TCR beta chains, and an independent cohort replicated the association. According to a later analysis, TCR association rates differed among HLA loci, with DRB1 alleles showing the most associated TCRs and HLA-C alleles showing the fewest. The cohort was sequenced for TCR beta chains only, and without alpha or paired-chain data the features that could be detected were limited. Some IMGT-functional V segments, including TRBV6-2 and TRBV6-3, could not be told apart with the 87-base-pair reads, so those segments were excluded. The only immune exposure information available for the cohort was CMV serostatus. In vitro tests confirmed that three of the cytomegalovirus-associated TCR beta chains recognize cytomegalovirus antigens. A later analysis reported that several top co-occurrence clusters appeared linked to parvovirus B19, influenza, CMV and Epstein-Barr virus. In a later analysis, around 17,000 TCR beta sequences were associated with specific HLA alleles at a false discovery rate of 0.05. Most TCR sequences were seen in very few donors, while some public TCRs were found in many individuals. A cluster of highly shared sequence variants was judged likely to represent a technical artifact of the sequencing pipeline. An earlier analysis of 587 of the donors showed that most TCR beta V segments appeared in productive rearrangements either about 87% or about 30% of the time, which broadly matched IMGT annotations. The classifier was reported to diagnose cytomegalovirus status with high specificity and sensitivity in both the original cohort and the validation cohort. The study gave a list of 150 to 200 TCR beta chains associated with cytomegalovirus. In a later analysis, HLA-associated TCR beta chains showed more clonal expansion and lower generation probabilities than non-associated chains that were equally common. A further reported finding was that TCR beta sequences accurately predicted the HLA-A and HLA-B alleles for most subjects in the first cohort. According to a later genetic analysis, donors in an Asian-associated ancestry cluster had fewer N-insertions in productive TCRs than the approximately 630-donor mean.

Points on this clone: Its antigen target is currently unknown. The sample holds no much larger clone one base away, and base qualities are not on file.

In this chain, TRBV5-4 is recombined with TRBJ2-5; 8 of the junction bases match TRBD2. The specimen sequenced was PBMCs. The clonotype was recovered from a woman aged 55-69 years in good health and CMV-seropositive. The CDR3 region reads CASSVSGEEETQYF. The nucleotides read TGTGCCAGCAGCGTTAGCGGGGAAGAAGAGACCCAGTACTTC. Full variable domain (CDR3 extended with the reference TRBV5-4 and TRBJ2-5 proteins): ETGVTQSPTHLIKTRGQQVTLRCSSQSGHNTVSWYQQALGQGPQFIFQYYREEENGRGNFPPRFSGLQFPNYSSELNVNALELDDSALYLCASSVSGEEETQYFGPGTRLLVL.